This T cell receptor (beta chain) was sequenced for a study of beta chain features in type 1 diabetes. Study overall: Age, gender and cell yields were similar between patients and healthy donors.

Sampling consisted of one heparinised blood draw per donor, averaging around 100 mL. Cell sorting via CD45RO/CCR7/CD25/CD127/CD95/CD27 was performed to obtain CD4+ naive, central memory, regulatory and stem cell-like memory cells. The study, taken as a whole, reports: A pattern of fewer insertions and more deletions at VDJ junctions was seen in type 1 diabetes patients.

This clone was seen only a few times. Its matching antigen is unknown. The CDR3 covers 14 residues. The germline V gene has CDR1 SNHLY and CDR2 FYNNEI. The germline V and J ends were trimmed by 6 bases and 0 bases, with 8 bases remaining between them. Every isolated RNA sample was fully reverse transcribed, so sequencing captured expressed TCRB transcripts. TCRdb's copy holds only in-frame clones and misses some; the assay was immunoSEQ multiplex PCR. The sample has 130,000 or so clones, 9% to 10% seen once; the top ten hold 0.55% to 0.65%. The V gene is TRBV2, the J gene TRBJ2-2, with D possibly being TRBD2 (5 bases). The source is a woman between 35 and 50 years old in good health. Source material: central memory CD4+ T cells from blood. The CDR3: CASRRVPNTGELFF. CDR3 bases: TGTGCCAGCAGGAGGGTCCCGAACACCGGGGAGCTGTTTTTT.